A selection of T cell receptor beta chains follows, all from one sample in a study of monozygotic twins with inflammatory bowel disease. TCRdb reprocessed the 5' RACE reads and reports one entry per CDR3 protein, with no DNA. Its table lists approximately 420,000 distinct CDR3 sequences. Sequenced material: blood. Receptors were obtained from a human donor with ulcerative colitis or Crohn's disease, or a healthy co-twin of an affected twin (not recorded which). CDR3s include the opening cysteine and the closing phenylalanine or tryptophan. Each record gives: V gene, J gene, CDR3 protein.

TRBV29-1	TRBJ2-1	CSVAGTSDLWVSYNEQFF
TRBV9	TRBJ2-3	CASSVGESGPSYF
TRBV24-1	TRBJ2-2	CATSGTVTGELFF
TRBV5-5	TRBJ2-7	CASSLLRITSYEQYF
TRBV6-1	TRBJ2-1	CASSEHGSYNEQFF
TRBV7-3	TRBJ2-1	CASSPTSGSSGEQFF
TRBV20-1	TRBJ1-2	CSLRTGGYNYGYTF
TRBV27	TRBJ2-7	CASSSLEGQDDEQYF
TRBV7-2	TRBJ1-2	CASTLDRGFSTYGYTF
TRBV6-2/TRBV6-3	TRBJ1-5	CASSLALQKQPQHF
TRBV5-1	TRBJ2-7	CASSLDGLDGYYEQYF
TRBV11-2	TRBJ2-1	CASSPLVGVAYNEQFF
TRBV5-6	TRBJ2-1	CASSLDGTPSSYNEQFF
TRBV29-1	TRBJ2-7	CSARLAGRPDLYEQYF
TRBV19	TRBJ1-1	CASSATGGVNTEAFF
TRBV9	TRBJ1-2	CASSDGQGANYGYTF
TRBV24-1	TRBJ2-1	CATSAVHEQFF
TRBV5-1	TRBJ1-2	CASRQDQGPYGYTF
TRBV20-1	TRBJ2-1	CSARETSGPTGEQFF
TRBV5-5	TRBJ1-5	CASSFAGQSNQPQHF
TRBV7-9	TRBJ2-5	CASSPTSGVETQYF
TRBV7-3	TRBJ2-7	CASSLKGGSSYEQYF
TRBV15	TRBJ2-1	CATSRARERIPDNEQFF
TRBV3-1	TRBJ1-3	CASGGGGDGNTIYF
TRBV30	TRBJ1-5	CASDSHNQPQHF
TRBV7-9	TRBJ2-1	CASHLAEISYNEQFF
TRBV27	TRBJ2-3	CASSPIGTDTQYF
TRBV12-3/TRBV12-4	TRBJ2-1	CASLSSGGAYEQFF
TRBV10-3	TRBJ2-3	CASGGVSTDTQYF
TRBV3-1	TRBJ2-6	CASSPRGSGANVLTF
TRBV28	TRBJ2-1	CASSLRPSATGPYNEQFF
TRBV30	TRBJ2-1	CAWSVLEGGDSYNEQFF
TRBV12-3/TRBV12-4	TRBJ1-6	CAPGEAAEGNSPLHF
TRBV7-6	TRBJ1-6	CASSPGQGRNSPLHF
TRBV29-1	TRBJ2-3	CSVAGWNSGSTDTQYF
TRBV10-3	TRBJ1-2	CAISETLNYGYTF
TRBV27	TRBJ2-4	CASSLEAGGEDIQYF
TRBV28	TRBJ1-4	CASSFSPSKNTVQNEKLFF
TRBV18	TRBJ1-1	CASSPPKGTNTEAFF
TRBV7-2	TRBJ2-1	CASSFSWSSYNEQFF
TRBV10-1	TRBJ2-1	CASKSERGTQGEQFF